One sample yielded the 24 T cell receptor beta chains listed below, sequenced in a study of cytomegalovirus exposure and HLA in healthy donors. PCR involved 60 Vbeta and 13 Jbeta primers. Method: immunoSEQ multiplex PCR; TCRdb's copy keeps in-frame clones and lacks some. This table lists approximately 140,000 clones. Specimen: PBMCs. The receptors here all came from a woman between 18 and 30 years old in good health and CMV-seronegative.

CDR3 sequence reads: CASSVEGFGLAGRRGDTQYF. In DNA form, the CDR3 reads TGTGCCAGCAGCGTAGAAGGATTCGGACTAGCGGGGAGAAGAGGAGATACGCAGTATTTT. The chain couples TRBV9 to TRBJ2-3; 12 bases are a match to TRBD2. The ends lost 0 bases at V and 5 bases at J; junction bases unmatched: 16. The CDR3 has 20 residues. Germline loops: CDR1 SGDLS, CDR2 YYNGEE.

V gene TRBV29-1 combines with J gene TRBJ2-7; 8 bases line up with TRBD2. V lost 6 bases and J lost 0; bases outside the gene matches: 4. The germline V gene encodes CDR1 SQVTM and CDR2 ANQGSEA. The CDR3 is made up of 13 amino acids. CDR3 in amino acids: CSVAGTSSYEQYF. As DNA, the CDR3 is TGCAGCGTCGCCGGGACTAGCTCCTACGAGCAGTACTTC.

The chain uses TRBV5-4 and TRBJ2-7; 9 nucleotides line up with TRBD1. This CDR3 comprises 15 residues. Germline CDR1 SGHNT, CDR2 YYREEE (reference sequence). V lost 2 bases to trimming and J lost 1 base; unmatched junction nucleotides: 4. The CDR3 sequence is CASSFFGTGSYEQYF. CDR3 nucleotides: TGTGCCAGCAGCTTTTTTGGGACAGGGTCCTACGAGCAGTACTTC.

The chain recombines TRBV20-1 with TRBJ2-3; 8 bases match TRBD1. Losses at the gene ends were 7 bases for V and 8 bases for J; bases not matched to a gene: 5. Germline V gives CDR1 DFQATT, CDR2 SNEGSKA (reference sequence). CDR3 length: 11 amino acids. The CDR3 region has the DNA TGCAGTGTGAGAACAGGGGGTACGCAGTATTTT. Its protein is CSVRTGGTQYF.

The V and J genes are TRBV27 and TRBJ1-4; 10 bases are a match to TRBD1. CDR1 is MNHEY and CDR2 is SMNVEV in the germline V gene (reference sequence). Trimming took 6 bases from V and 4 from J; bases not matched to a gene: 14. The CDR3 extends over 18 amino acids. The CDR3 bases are TGTGCCAGCAGCACCCTCGGAGGACAGGGGGTGTTTAATGAAAAACTGTTTTTT. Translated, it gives CASSTLGGQGVFNEKLFF.

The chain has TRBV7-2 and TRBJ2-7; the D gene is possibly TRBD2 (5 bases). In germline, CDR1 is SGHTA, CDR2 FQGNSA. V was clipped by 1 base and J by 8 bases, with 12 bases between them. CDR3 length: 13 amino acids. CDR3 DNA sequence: TGTGCCAGCAGCTTAGATGCCTCCGGGAAGCAGTACTTC. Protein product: CASSLDASGKQYF.

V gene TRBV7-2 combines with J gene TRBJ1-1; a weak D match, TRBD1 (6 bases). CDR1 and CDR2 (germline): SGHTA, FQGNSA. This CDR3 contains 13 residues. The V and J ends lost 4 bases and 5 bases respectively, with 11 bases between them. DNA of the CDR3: TGTGCCAGCAGCTACAGGGTCGGGACTGAAGCTTTCTTT. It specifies CASSYRVGTEAFF.

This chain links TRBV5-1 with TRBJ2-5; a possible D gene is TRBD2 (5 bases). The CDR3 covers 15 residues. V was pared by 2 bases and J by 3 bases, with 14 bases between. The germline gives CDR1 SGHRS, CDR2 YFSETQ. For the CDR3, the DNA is TGCGCCAGCAGCTTAGCAGGCTCCGGGGAAGAGACCCAGTACTTC. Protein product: CASSLAGSGEETQYF.

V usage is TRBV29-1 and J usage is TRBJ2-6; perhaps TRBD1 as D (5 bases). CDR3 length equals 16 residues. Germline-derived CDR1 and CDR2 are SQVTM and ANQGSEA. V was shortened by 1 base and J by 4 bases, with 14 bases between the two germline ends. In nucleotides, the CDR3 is TGCAGCGTTGAAGGCGAAAAAGGGGTAGGGGCCAACGTCCTGACTTTC. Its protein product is CSVEGEKGVGANVLTF.

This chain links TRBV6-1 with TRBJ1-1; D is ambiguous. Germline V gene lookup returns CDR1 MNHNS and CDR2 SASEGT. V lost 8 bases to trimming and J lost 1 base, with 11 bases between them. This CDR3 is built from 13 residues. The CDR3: CASEDRGNTEAFF. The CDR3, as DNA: TGTGCCAGCGAAGATCGAGGGAACACTGAAGCTTTCTTT.

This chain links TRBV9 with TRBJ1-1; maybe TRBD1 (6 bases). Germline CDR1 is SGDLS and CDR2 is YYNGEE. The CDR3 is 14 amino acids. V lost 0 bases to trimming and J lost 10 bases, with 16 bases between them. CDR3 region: CASSVGGEGGAAFF. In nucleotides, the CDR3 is TGTGCCAGCAGCGTAGGTGGCGAAGGGGGGGCAGCTTTCTTT.

CDR3 nucleotide sequence: TGTGCCAGCAGCTCAACTCAGGACAGGGCTCGCTATGGCTACACCTTC. Amino acids: CASSSTQDRARYGYTF. The chain couples TRBV11-2 to TRBJ1-2; 8 nucleotides agree with TRBD1. This CDR3 region has 16 residues. CDR1 and CDR2 from the germline V gene are SGHAT and FQNNGV. After removal of 4 bases from V and 4 bases from J, the junction contained 11 bases not matched to a gene.

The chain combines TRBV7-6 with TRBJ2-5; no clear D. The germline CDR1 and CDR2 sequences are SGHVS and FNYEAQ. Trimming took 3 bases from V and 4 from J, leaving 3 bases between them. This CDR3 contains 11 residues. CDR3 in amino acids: CASSFRETQYF. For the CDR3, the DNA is TGTGCCAGCAGCTTTCGAGAGACCCAGTACTTC.

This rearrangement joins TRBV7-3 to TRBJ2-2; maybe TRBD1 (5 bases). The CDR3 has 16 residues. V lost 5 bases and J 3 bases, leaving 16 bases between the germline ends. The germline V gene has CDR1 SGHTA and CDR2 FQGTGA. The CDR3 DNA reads TGTGCCAGCAGCATTCAGGGAACCCTTGACACCGGGGAGCTGTTTTTT. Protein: CASSIQGTLDTGELFF.

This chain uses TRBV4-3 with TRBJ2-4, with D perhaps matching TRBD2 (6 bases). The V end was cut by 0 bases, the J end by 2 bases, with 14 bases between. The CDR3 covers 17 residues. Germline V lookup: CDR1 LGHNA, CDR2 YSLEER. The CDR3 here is CASSQDWQGLSKNIQYF. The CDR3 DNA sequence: TGCGCCAGCAGCCAAGACTGGCAGGGACTCTCCAAAAACATTCAGTACTTC.

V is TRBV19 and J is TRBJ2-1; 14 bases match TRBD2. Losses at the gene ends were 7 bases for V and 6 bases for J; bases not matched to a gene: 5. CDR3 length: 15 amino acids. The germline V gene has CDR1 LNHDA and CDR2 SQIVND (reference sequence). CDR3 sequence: CASTPGTSGSNEQFF. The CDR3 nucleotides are TGTGCCAGTACCCCCGGGACTAGCGGGAGCAATGAGCAGTTCTTC.

The CDR3 reads CASKQGSGVGNTIYF. The CDR3 DNA follows: TGTGCCAGCAAACAAGGTTCGGGGGTTGGAAACACCATATATTTT. This sequence joins TRBV11-3 and TRBJ1-3, with D maybe TRBD1 (5 bases). The length of the CDR3 is 15 residues. Germline CDR1 reads SGHNT; CDR2 reads YENEEA. V shed 7 bases and J shed 3 bases, with 16 bases lying between them. Filled out from reference TRBV11-3 and TRBJ1-3, the complete variable domain reads EAGVVQSPRYKIIEKKQPVAFWCNPISGHNTLYWYLQNLGQGPELLIRYENEEAVDDSQLPKDRFSAERLKGVDSTLKIQPAELGDSAVYLCASKQGSGVGNTIYFGEGSWLTVV.

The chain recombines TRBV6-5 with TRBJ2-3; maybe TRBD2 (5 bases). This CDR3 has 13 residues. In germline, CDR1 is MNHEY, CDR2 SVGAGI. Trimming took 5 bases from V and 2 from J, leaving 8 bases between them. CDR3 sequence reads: CASSRRNTDTQYF. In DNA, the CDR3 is TGTGCCAGCAGTCGGAGGAACACAGATACGCAGTATTTT.

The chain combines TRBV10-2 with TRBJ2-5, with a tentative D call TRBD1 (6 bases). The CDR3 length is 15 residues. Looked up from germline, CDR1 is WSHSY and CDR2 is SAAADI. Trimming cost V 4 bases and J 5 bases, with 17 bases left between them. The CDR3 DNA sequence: TGCGCCAGCAGTGGGAACAGGGTCCTCTATGAGACCCAGTACTTC. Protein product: CASSGNRVLYETQYF.

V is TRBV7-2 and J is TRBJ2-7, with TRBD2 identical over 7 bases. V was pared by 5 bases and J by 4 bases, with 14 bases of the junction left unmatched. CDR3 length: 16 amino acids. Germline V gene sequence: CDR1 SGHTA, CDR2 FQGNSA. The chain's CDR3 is CASSPHAAGAGYEQYF. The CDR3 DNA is TGTGCCAGCAGCCCTCACGCGGCGGGAGCGGGGTACGAGCAGTACTTC.

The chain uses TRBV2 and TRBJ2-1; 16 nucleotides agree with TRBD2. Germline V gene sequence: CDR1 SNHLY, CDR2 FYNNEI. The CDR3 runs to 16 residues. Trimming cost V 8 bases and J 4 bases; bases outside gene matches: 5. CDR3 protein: CASGTSGRGIYNEQFF. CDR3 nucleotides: TGTGCCAGCGGGACTAGCGGGAGGGGTATATACAATGAGCAGTTCTTC.

As DNA, the CDR3 is TGTGCCAGCAGCACCCCTAGCGGGGACAATGAGCAGTTCTTC. Translation: CASSTPSGDNEQFF. This rearrangement joins TRBV11-2 to TRBJ2-1; 9 nucleotides match TRBD2. The CDR3 has 14 residues. The germline CDR1 and CDR2 sequences are SGHAT and FQNNGV. V gave up 5 bases and J gave up 5 bases; unmatched junction bases: 4.

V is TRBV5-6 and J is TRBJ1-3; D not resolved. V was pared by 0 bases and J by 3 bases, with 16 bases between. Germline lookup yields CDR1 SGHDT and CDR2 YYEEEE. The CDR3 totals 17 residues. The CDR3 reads CASSLELRGTSGNTIYF. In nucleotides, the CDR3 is TGTGCCAGCAGCTTGGAGTTGAGAGGTACAAGTGGAAACACCATATATTTT.

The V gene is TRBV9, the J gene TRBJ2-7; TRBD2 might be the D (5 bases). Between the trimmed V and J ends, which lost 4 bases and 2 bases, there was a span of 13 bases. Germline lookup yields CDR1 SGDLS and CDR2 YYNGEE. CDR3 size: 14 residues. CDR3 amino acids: CASSIDGVTYEQYF. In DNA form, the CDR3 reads TGTGCCAGCAGCATCGACGGGGTGACCTACGAGCAGTACTTC.